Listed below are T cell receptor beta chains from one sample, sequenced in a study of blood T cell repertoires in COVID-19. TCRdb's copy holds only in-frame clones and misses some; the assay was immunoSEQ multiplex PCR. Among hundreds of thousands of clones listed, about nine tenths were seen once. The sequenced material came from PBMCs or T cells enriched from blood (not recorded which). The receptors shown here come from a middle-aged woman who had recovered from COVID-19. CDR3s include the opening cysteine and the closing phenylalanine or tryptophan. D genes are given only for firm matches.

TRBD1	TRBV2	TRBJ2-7	CASSAALDRADEQYF	TGTGCCAGCAGTGCAGCCCTGGACAGGGCCGACGAGCAGTACTTC
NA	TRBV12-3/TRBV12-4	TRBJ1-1	CASSYMNTEAFF	TGTGCCAGCAGTTACATGAACACTGAAGCTTTCTTT
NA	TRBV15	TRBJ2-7	CATSGRQRVGYEQYF	TGTGCCACCAGCGGAAGACAGAGAGTCGGCTACGAGCAGTACTTC
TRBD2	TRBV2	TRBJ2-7	CASSPGPTGGLETYEQYF	TGTGCCAGCAGTCCGGGGCCTACGGGGGGGCTGGAAACCTACGAGCAGTACTTC
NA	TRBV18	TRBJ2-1	CASSPSAGAGNEQFF	TGTGCCAGCTCACCATCAGCAGGAGCGGGCAATGAGCAGTTCTTC
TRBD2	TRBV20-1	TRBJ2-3	CSASRGLGGDTQYF	TGCAGTGCTAGTAGGGGACTAGGGGGGGATACGCAGTATTTT
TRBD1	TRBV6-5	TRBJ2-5	CASSYSGQGQETQYF	TGTGCCAGCAGTTACTCAGGACAGGGGCAAGAGACCCAGTACTTC
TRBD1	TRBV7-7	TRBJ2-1	CASSSGQGNEQFF	TGTGCTAGCAGCTCGGGACAGGGCAATGAGCAGTTCTTC
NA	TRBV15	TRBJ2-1	CATSELADNEQFF	TGTGCCACCAGCGAGTTAGCCGACAATGAGCAGTTCTTC
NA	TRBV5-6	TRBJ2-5	CASSLGGFGETQYF	TGTGCCAGCAGCTTAGGGGGTTTCGGAGAGACCCAGTACTTC
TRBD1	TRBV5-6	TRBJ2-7	CASSMGQGSYEQYF	TGTGCCAGCAGCATGGGACAGGGTTCCTACGAGCAGTACTTC
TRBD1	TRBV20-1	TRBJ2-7	CSVTQGYEQYF	TGCAGTGTCACACAGGGGTACGAGCAGTACTTC
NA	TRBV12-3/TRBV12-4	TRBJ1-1	CASSFMNTEAFF	TGTGCCAGCAGTTTTATGAACACTGAAGCTTTCTTT
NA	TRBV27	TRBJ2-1	CASSFRGNEQFF	TGTGCCAGCAGTTTTCGGGGGAATGAGCAGTTCTTC
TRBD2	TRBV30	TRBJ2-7	CAWSVSSGRNEQYF	TGTGCCTGGAGTGTATCCAGCGGGAGGAACGAGCAGTACTTC
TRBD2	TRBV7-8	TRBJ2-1	CASSPRTSGAFYNEQFF	TGTGCCAGCAGCCCCCGGACTAGCGGGGCGTTCTACAATGAGCAGTTCTTC
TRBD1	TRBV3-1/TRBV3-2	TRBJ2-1	CASSRRRGQVHNEQFF	TGTGCCAGCAGCAGACGGCGCGGACAGGTTCACAATGAGCAGTTCTTC
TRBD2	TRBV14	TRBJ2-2	CASSQGGRVHPGELFF	TGTGCCAGCAGCCAAGGAGGGAGGGTTCATCCCGGGGAGCTGTTTTTT
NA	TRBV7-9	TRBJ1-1	CASSETGDTEAFF	TGTGCCAGCAGCGAGACAGGAGACACTGAAGCTTTCTTT
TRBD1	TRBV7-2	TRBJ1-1	CASRLTGGYTEAFF	TGTGCCAGCAGACTTACAGGGGGCTACACTGAAGCTTTCTTT
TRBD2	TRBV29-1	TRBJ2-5	CSVVRGGETQYF	TGCAGCGTTGTTCGGGGGGGAGAGACCCAGTACTTC
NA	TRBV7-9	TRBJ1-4	CASSLSRADEKLFF	TGTGCCAGCAGCTTAAGCAGGGCGGATGAAAAACTGTTTTTT
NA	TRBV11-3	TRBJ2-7	CASSPSDPYEQYF	TGTGCCAGCAGCCCGAGTGATCCCTACGAGCAGTACTTC
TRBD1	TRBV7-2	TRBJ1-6	CASSLVPGTGGSPLHF	TGTGCCAGCAGCTTAGTCCCCGGGACAGGGGGCTCACCCCTCCACTTT